This T cell receptor beta chain was observed in a study of regulatory T cells in long-lasting Graves disease (dated by TCRdb to the early 2020s). Turning to the overall study: In the newly diagnosed Graves' disease group, patients had been taking antithyroid drugs for less than 3 months. Patients with persistent Graves' disease were compared with patients with newly diagnosed Graves' disease using TCR sequencing and RNA sequencing of peripheral blood. The study was registered as a clinical trial and conducted in China. A total of 33 samples underwent TCR sequencing, from roughly 13 patients with persistent Graves' disease and roughly 20 patients with newly diagnosed Graves' disease. Summary of the overall study and its limitations: A larger number of public clonotypes was shared among persistent patients (more than 2,500) than among newly diagnosed patients (around 880). Only the TCR beta chain was sequenced and analyzed. Peripheral blood alone was examined, since thyroid tissue, which constituted the primary lesion, could not be accessed. The authors acknowledged the small sample size as a limitation that may reduce accuracy. Persistent disease showed preferential use of TRBV28, TRBJ1-2 and TRBJ2-5, whereas newly diagnosed disease favored TRBV20-1 and TRBJ2-1. Persistent Graves' disease patients showed lower TCR Shannon entropy and fewer highly expanded clones than newly diagnosed patients, suggesting clonal expansion.

From the cysteine up to the phenylalanine, the CDR3 has a length of 13 residues. Only the CDR3 DNA stays, 39 bases, in frame from base 1. V gives up 1 base and J gives up 6 bases, and the segment between their germline ends measures 10 bases. CDR1 DFQATT and CDR2 SNEGSKA are derived from the germline V gene (reference sequence). The time point tag for this specimen amounts to: newly diagnosed GD, antithyroid drugs for less than 3 months. For both TCR sequencing and RNA sequencing, RNA was extracted from PBMCs using TRIzol. Graves' disease was diagnosed according to American Thyroid Association guidelines. The patients came from an endocrinology department in Xi'an, China. Each patient gave 7 to 9.5 milliliters of peripheral blood, collected in an EDTA anticoagulant tube. Ficoll Paque Plus density gradient separation was used to isolate PBMCs, and no further T cell sorting was done. An Agilent 2100 Bioanalyzer and agarose gel were used to check RNA quality, and a NanoDrop 2000 was used to measure RNA concentration.

This clonotype occurred many times. Its recognized antigen is unknown. The record has no base qualities; no much larger clone is one base away. Libraries were built with multiplex PCR. Sequencing relied on an Illumina HiSeq 4000. TCR beta libraries were built with iRepertoire HTBI primers and Arm-PCR amplification of CDR3 regions. Before sequencing, the PCR products went through gel purification. The original pipeline was this. Gene usage analysis of CDR3 amino acid clonotypes relied on the roughly 60 TRBV and 13 to 15 TRBJ segments identified across samples. COPE and FqMerger were used to merge filtered high-quality paired reads into contigs. BLAST was used to align contigs to IMGT TRBV, TRBD and TRBJ reference genes, with CDR3 defined following IMGT. Any clonotype with a frequency above 0.1% was classified as a highly expanded clone. Repertoire diversity was measured by Shannon entropy, and V-J evenness by the Gini coefficient. A clonotype was considered public if more than one individual shared it. The raw public reads went through TCRdb reprocessing: fastp at Q25, MiXCR clone calling, in-frame beta chains kept. Each entry merges the rows of one CDR3 protein and shows their most common DNA and genes. These V and J calls are TCRdb output, not the study's own analysis. This sample is represented by roughly 560,000 distinct CDR3 sequences; roughly a sixth of them were singletons. The ten top clones hold more than 20% of the sample.

In addition, the sample was reused for a study of T cells in Graves' hyperthyroidism and ophthalmopathy. According to the second study: Stable Graves' hyperthyroidism was defined as the absence of progression to ophthalmopathy over 18 months of follow-up. Hyperthyroidism patients were newly diagnosed, had a disease duration of under 2 months, and were aged 18 to 65 years. Any patient with an uncontrolled infection, another autoimmune disease, pregnancy or lactation was excluded. Diagnoses were established on the basis of clinical symptoms, serum thyroxine and TRAb, thyroid ultrasound, and orbital computed tomography. A first-round RT-PCR of the TCR CDR3 used the HTBI primer set with the Qiagen OneStep RT-PCR kit. Blood samples also contained most of the expanded thyroid clonotypes (frequency above 0.001), which suggests that blood repertoires may reflect thyroid immune responses. Ophthalmopathy was separated from stable hyperthyroidism by a 13 V-J signature model, with approximately 85% sensitivity and 81% to 83% specificity obtained in cross-validation and 80%/75% obtained in testing. In validation, the model predicted progression to ophthalmopathy with roughly 70% sensitivity and approximately 74% specificity, a median of approximately 6.7 months before onset. A discovery cohort of around 98 patients, 43 with Graves' ophthalmopathy and approximately 60 with stable Graves' hyperthyroidism, was used to find distinguishing TCR V-J signatures. Prospective prediction of ophthalmopathy was tested in an independent validation cohort consisting of about 20 hyperthyroidism patients and approximately 16 patients who later progressed to ophthalmopathy. The 100 discovery patients were randomly split 7:3 into training and test sets. Thyroid tissue and blood T-cell repertoires from about six Graves' hyperthyroidism patients were also compared in the study. After blood sampling, hyperthyroidism patients were treated with methimazole at a starting dose of 30 mg daily, and ophthalmopathy patients were treated with high-dose intravenous methylprednisolone. A second multiplex PCR round built the libraries, followed by size selection and purification. The libraries were sequenced on an Illumina HiSeq2000 using paired-end 100 bp reads. Raw data were processed with SOAPnuke, discarding reads with adapters, uncalled bases, mean Phred below 15, or no exact constant-primer or identifier match. COPE v1.2.5 was used to merge the high-quality paired reads, and each unique nucleotide sequence was defined as a clonotype. MiTCR v1.1 was used to align the clonotypes against IMGT TRBV, TRBD and TRBJ reference segments. The analysis included only V-J combinations with a frequency above 0.0001, which together covered roughly 99% of the repertoires. The TCS score was defined as F50 (clonal expansion) divided by E x V (chaos), with BLOSUM62-based TCRdist calculated between CDR3 peptides within each V-J. Welch's t-statistics and random forest reduced around 550 V-J features to around 14, which were used in a naive Bayes classifier (R e1071). No statistical method was used to fix the sample size in advance, and group allocation was not hidden from the investigators. The paper reports TCR Vbeta CDR3 sequencing of some 140 peripheral blood samples: some 41 ophthalmopathy, roughly 80 hyperthyroidism and around 17 progressor patients.

The clonotype comes from a woman aged 40-60 years with Graves disease. Donor details come from another sample of the same person, matched by shared clones. The rearrangement combines TRBV20-1 with TRBJ2-1; the D gene lacks a confident call. The specimen was peripheral blood mononuclear cells (PBMCs), collected at new diagnosis, from a patient treated with antithyroid drugs. The nucleotide sequence is TGCAGTGCTAGAGGAGAACCTGGCAATGAGCAGTTCTTC. Protein translation: CSARGEPGNEQFF.